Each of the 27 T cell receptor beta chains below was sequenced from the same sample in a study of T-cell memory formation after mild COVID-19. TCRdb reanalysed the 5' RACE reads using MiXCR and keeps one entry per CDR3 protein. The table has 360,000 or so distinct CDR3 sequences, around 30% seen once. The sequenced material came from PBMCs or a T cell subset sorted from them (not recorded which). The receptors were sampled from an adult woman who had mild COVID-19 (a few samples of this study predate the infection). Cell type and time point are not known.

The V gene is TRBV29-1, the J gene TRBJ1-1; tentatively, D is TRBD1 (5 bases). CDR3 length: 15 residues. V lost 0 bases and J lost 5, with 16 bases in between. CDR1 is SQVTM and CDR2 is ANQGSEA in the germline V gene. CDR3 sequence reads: CSVEEMVGQGTEAFF. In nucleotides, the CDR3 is TGCAGCGTTGAAGAGATGGTGGGGCAGGGAACTGAAGCTTTCTTT.

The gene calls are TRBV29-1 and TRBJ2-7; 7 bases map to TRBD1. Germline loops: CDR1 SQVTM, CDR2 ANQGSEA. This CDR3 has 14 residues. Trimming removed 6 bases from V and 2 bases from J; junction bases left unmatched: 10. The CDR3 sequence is CSVEMGQTPYEQYF. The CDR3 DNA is TGCAGCGTCGAAATGGGACAGACCCCCTACGAGCAGTACTTC.

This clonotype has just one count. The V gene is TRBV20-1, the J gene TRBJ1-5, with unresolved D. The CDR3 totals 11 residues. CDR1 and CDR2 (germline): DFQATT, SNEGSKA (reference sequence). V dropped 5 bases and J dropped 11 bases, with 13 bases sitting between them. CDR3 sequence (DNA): TGCAGTGCTGGCATGAAGGGAACCCAGCATTTT. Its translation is CSAGMKGTQHF.

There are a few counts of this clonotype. CDR3 sequence (DNA): TGTGCCAGCAGCCAAGTCACGACAGCTAAAGAGACCCAGTACTTC. It encodes CASSQVTTAKETQYF. The rearrangement links TRBV14 to TRBJ2-5, with D possibly matching TRBD1 (5 bases). This CDR3 has 15 residues. The germline V gene encodes CDR1 SGHDN and CDR2 FVKESK. Trimming shortened V by 1 base and J by 3 bases, and 12 bases separated the two germline ends.

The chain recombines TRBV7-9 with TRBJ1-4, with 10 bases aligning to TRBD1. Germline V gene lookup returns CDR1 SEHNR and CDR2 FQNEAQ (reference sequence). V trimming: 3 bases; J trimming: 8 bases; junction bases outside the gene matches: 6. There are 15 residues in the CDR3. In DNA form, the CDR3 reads TGTGCCAGCAGCTTCGCCGGGACAGGGGAAGAAAAACTGTTTTTT. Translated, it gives CASSFAGTGEEKLFF.

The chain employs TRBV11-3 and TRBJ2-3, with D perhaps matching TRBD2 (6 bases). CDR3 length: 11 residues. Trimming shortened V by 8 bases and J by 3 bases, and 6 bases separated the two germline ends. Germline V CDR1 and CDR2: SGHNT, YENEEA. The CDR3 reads CASGRTDTQYF. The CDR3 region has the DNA TGTGCCAGCGGGAGGACAGATACGCAGTATTTT.

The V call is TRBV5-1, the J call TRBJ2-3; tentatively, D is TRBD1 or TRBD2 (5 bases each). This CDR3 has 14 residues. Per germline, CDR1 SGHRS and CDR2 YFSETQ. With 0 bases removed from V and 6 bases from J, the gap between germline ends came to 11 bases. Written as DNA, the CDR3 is TGCGCCAGCAGCTTGGATCGGGGCGCGGATACGCAGTATTTT. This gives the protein CASSLDRGADTQYF.

The CDR3 DNA follows: TGTGCCACCAGCAACTCAGGTTATCAGCCCCAGCATTTT. Its protein is CATSNSGYQPQHF. The rearrangement uses TRBV15 and TRBJ1-5; D is undetermined. Trimming took off 4 bases at V and 5 bases at J, with 9 bases between the two ends. CDR3 length: 13 amino acids. CDR1 is LNHNV, CDR2 YYDKDF, per germline (reference sequence).

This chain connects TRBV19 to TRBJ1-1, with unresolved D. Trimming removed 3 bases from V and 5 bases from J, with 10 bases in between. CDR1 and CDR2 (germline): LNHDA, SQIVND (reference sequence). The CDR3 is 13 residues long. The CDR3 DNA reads TGTGCCAGTAGTATTGGCCTGGGGACTGAAGCTTTCTTT. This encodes CASSIGLGTEAFF.

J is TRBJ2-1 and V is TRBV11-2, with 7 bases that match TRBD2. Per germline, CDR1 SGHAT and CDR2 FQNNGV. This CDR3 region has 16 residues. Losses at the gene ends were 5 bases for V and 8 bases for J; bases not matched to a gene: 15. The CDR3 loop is CASSPPGFGRSYEQFF. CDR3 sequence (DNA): TGTGCCAGCAGCCCCCCTGGGTTCGGGAGGAGTTATGAGCAGTTCTTC.

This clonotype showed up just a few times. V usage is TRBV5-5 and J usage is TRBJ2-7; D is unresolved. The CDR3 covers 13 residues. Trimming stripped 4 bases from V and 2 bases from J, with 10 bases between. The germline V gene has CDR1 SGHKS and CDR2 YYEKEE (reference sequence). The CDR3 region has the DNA TGTGCCAGCAGCCGCCTGGTCCCCTACGAGCAGTACTTC. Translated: CASSRLVPYEQYF.

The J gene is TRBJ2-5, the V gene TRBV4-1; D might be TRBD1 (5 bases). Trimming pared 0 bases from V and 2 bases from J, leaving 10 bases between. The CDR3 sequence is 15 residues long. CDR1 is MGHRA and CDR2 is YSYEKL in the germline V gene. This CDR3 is CASSQEQGFQETQYF. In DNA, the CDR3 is TGCGCCAGCAGCCAAGAGCAGGGTTTTCAAGAGACCCAGTACTTC.

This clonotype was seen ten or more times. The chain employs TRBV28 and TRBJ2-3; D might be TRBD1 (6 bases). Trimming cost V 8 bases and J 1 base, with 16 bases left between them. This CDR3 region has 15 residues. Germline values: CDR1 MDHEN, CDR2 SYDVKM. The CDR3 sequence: CASWGRGTGTDTQYF. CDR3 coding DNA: TGTGCCAGCTGGGGCAGGGGAACGGGCACAGATACGCAGTATTTT.

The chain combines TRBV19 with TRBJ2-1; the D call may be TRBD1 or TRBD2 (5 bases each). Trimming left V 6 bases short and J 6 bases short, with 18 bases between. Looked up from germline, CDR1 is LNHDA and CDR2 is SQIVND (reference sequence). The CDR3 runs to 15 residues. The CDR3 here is CASSASRELGNEQFF. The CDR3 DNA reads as TGTGCCAGTAGCGCTAGCAGGGAGCTTGGCAATGAGCAGTTCTTC.

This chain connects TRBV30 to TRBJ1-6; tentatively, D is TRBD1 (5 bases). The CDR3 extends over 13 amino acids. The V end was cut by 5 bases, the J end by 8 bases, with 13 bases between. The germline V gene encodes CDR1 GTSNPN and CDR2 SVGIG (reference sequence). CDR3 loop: CAWDALGDSPLHF. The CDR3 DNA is TGTGCCTGGGACGCGCTAGGGGATTCACCCCTCCACTTT.

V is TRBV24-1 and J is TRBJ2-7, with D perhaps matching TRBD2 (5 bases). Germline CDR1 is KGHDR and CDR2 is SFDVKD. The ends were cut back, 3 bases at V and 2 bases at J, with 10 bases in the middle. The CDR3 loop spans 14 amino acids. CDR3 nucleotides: TGTGCCACCAGTGATCCGGCCGGGACCTACGAGCAGTACTTC. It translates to CATSDPAGTYEQYF.

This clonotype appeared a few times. CDR3 coding DNA: TGTGCCATCTCGGGACAGAACTACGAGCAGTACTTC. Amino acid sequence: CAISGQNYEQYF. The rearrangement links TRBV10-3 to TRBJ2-7, with TRBD1 matching over 7 bases. Germline V gives CDR1 ENHRY, CDR2 SYGVKD. The CDR3 is 12 residues long. V dropped 8 bases and J dropped 3; count of bases not matched to a gene: 4.

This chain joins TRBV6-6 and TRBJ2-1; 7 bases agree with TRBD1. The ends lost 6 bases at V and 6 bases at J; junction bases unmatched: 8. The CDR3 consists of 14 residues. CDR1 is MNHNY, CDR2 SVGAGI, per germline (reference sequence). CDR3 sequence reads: CASRINRGVNEQFF. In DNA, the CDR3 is TGTGCCAGCAGAATAAACAGGGGAGTCAATGAGCAGTTCTTC.

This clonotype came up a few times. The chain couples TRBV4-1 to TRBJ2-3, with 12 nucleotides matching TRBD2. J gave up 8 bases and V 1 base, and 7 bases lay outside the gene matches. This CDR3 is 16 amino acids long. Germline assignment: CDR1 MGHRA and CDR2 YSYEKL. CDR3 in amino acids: CASSQASGGAPSTQYF. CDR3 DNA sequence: TGCGCCAGCAGCCAAGCTAGCGGGGGGGCCCCAAGTACGCAGTATTTT.

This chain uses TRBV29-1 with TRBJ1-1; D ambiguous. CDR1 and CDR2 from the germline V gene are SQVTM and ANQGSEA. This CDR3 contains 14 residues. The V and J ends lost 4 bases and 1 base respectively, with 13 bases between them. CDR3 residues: CSVVRPLGNTEAFF. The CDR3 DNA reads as TGCAGCGTTGTGAGACCGTTGGGGAACACTGAAGCTTTCTTT.

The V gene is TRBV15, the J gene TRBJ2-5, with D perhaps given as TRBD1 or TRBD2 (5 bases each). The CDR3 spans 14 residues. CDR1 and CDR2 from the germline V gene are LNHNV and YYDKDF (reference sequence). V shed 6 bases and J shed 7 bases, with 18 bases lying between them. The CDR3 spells CATRSPGPTGTQYF. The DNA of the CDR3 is TGTGCCACCAGATCTCCGGGACCTACGGGGACCCAGTACTTC.

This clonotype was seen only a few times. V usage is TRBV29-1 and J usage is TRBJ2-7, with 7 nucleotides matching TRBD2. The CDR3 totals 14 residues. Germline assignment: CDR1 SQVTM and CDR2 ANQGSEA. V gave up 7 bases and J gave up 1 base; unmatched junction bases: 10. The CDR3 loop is CSALGGGISYEQYF. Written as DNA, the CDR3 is TGCAGCGCACTCGGCGGGGGAATTTCCTACGAGCAGTACTTC.

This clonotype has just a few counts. DNA of the CDR3: TGTGCCATCAGTGAGTCGAAAGAGCAGTACTTC. It translates to CAISESKEQYF. The chain carries TRBV10-3 and TRBJ2-7, with D unresolved. The V end was cut by 0 bases, the J end by 7 bases, with 4 bases between. Looked up from germline, CDR1 is ENHRY and CDR2 is SYGVKD. The CDR3 runs 11 residues.

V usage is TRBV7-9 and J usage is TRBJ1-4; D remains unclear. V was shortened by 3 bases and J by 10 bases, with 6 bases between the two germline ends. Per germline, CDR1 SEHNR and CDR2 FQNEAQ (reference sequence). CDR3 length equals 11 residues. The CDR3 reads CASSFMGKLFF. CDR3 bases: TGTGCCAGCAGCTTCATGGGAAAACTGTTTTTT.

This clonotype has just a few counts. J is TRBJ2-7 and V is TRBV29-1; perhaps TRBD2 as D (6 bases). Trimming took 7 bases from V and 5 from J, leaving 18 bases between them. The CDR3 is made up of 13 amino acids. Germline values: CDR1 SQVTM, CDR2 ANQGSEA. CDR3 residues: CSGTGTPTNEQYF. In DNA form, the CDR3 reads TGCAGCGGGACCGGGACTCCGACCAACGAGCAGTACTTC.

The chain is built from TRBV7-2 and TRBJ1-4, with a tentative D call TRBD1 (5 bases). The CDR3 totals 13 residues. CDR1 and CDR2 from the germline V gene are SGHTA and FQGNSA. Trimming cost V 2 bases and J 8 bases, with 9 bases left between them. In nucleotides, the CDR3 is TGTGCCAGCAGCTTACAGGGTGACGAAAAACTGTTTTTT. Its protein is CASSLQGDEKLFF.

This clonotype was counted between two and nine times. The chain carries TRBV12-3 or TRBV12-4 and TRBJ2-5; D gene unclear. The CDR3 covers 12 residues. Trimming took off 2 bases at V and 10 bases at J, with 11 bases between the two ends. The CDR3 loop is CASSLRVGYQYF. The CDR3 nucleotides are TGTGCCAGCAGTTTACGAGTTGGATACCAGTACTTC.